This T cell receptor beta chain was recovered during a study of control samples from healthy donors and cancer patients. The protocol was immunoSEQ multiplex PCR, while the TCRdb copy is restricted to in-frame clones and leaves out a portion. The sample lists about 160,000 clones; around 95% were seen once. The germline V gene encodes CDR1 SGHRS and CDR2 YFSETQ. The CDR3 length is 12 residues. V lost 0 bases to trimming and J lost 4 bases, with 4 bases between them. The sequenced sample was blood. The chain has TRBV5-1 and TRBJ1-2; D unclear. This TCR was sampled from a woman aged 40 to 50 in good health. As DNA, the CDR3 is TGCGCCAGCAGCTTGGAGGGCTATGGCTACACCTTC. Protein sequence: CASSLEGYGYTF.